The count of the clone carrying this T cell receptor beta chain is one. The antigen is not known. Trimming cost V 4 bases and J 7 bases; bases outside gene matches: 9. CDR3 size: 15 residues. Germline V gives CDR1 LGHDT, CDR2 YNNKEL (reference sequence). This entry comes from a study of post-analysis software for immune sequencing data. Broader study findings: In patients, about five TRBV segments were more frequent than in controls, with TRBV5-6, TRBV5-1 and TRBV20-1 among them.

Researchers reported that TCR beta cDNA libraries carried unique molecular identifiers. From the PCR reads, TCRdb called clonotypes with MiXCR, one entry per CDR3 protein. The repertoire holds roughly 400,000 distinct CDR3 sequences, with approximately 38% as singletons. The rearrangement joins TRBV3-1 to TRBJ1-2, with 10 bases fitting TRBD1. Sequenced sample: blood. The receptor was isolated from a girl aged 2-10 years with multiple sclerosis. CDR3 nucleotide sequence: TGTGCCAGCAGCCTCGTAGCCGGGACAGGGGTTGGCTACACCTTC. Its translation: CASSLVAGTGVGYTF.